The rows below give T cell receptor beta chains drawn from one sample of a study of blood T cell repertoires in COVID-19. TCRdb keeps only in-frame clones here, not all; method: immunoSEQ multiplex PCR. Counted here are about 83,000 clones, 75% to 90% occurring once; the ten biggest clones make up about 3%. The sequenced sample consisted of peripheral blood. All receptors come from a woman aged 45-59 years with active or convalescent COVID-19. The CDR3 runs from the conserved cysteine through the conserved F or W. The D gene is left open where the match is weak. Clone size is given for some rows only: seen once, a few or many times, or a class if the clone is expanded.

TRBV29-1	NA	TRBJ2-5	NA	TGCAGCGTTGATGGCCGTAGGGGGTTCGAGACCCAGTACTTC	CSVDGRRGFETQYF
TRBV19	NA	TRBJ2-2	TRBD2	TGTGCCAGTCGGACTAGCGGGAGCAACACCGGGGAGCTGTTTTTT	CASRTSGSNTGELFF
TRBV5-4	few	TRBJ1-6	NA	TGTGCCAGCAGCTTTGGATCGGGTGGTTATAATTCACCCCTCCACTTT	CASSFGSGGYNSPLHF
TRBV7-9	NA	TRBJ1-1	TRBD1	TGTGCCAGCAGCCACCTCGGGGGACAGGGGCCAATTAGGGCTTTCTTT	CASSHLGGQGPIRAFF
TRBV30	NA	TRBJ1-2	NA	TGTGCCTGGAGACGTAAGGACAGCCGAATCTATGGCTACACCTTC	CAWRRKDSRIYGYTF
TRBV18	NA	TRBJ2-2	NA	TGTGCCAGCTCCCGTGGGACTGCGAACACCGGGGAGCTGTTTTTT	CASSRGTANTGELFF
TRBV27	NA	TRBJ1-2	NA	TGTGCCAGCAGTTTTGACGGGAGTGGAAACTATGGCTACACCTTC	CASSFDGSGNYGYTF
TRBV7-8	NA	TRBJ1-4	NA	TGTGCCAGCAGCTTAGCGCGGGGGACCACTAATGAAAAACTGTTTTTT	CASSLARGTTNEKLFF
TRBV11-2	NA	TRBJ1-1	TRBD1	TGTGCCAGCAGCCTCCACAGGGGGGAAGCTTTCTTT	CASSLHRGEAFF
TRBV5-4	NA	TRBJ2-1	NA	TGTGCCAGCAGCTCCGACAGAGACAATGAGCAGTTCTTC	CASSSDRDNEQFF
TRBV29-1	NA	TRBJ1-3	TRBD1	TGCAGCGTTGAAGATTCAGGGGGTTCTGGAAACACCATATATTTT	CSVEDSGGSGNTIYF
TRBV7-9	NA	TRBJ1-1	TRBD1	TGTGCCAGCAGCTTGGGGGACAGGGGGCGGAACACTGAAGCTTTCTTT	CASSLGDRGRNTEAFF
TRBV11-3	NA	TRBJ2-2	TRBD1	TGTGCCAGCAGTTTAAGTGGGACAGGGGGACACACCGGGGAGCTGTTTTTT	CASSLSGTGGHTGELFF
TRBV6-1	NA	TRBJ2-7	TRBD1	TGTGCCAGCAGTGACGGGACAGCCTACGAGCAGTACTTC	CASSDGTAYEQYF
TRBV5-4	NA	TRBJ2-7	TRBD1	TGTGCCAGCAGCGCGTCCGGGACAGGGATATACGAGCAGTACTTC	CASSASGTGIYEQYF
TRBV7-8	NA	TRBJ2-3	TRBD1	TGTGCCAGCAGCCCTAGGGGGCAGCGGCGCGCAGATACGCAGTATTTT	CASSPRGQRRADTQYF
TRBV7-2	NA	TRBJ1-2	TRBD1	TGTGCCAGCAGCTCCGGTGGACAGGGCTACGGCTACACCTTC	CASSSGGQGYGYTF
TRBV13	NA	TRBJ1-2	TRBD1	TGTGCCAGCAGCATCCAGGGGGCACTAGGGAACTATGGCTACACCTTC	CASSIQGALGNYGYTF
TRBV12-3/TRBV12-4	NA	TRBJ1-1	TRBD1	TGTGCCAGCAGTGGTCCGGGACAGATTGCTTTCTTT	CASSGPGQIAFF
TRBV29-1	NA	TRBJ2-3	TRBD1	TGCAGCGTCGTCACAGGGGTCTCCTACACAGATACGCAGTATTTT	CSVVTGVSYTDTQYF
TRBV6-5	NA	TRBJ1-3	NA	TGTGCCAGCATGGGCGCCATCTCTGGAAACACCATATATTTT	CASMGAISGNTIYF
TRBV7-9	NA	TRBJ1-1	TRBD1	TGTGCCAGCAGATACGGACAGGCGAACACTGAAGCTTTCTTT	CASRYGQANTEAFF
TRBV2	NA	TRBJ1-2	NA	TGTGCCAGCAGCGATACAGGGAGTTTTTATGGCTACACCTTC	CASSDTGSFYGYTF
TRBV7-2	NA	TRBJ2-7	TRBD1	TGTGCCAGCAGCGCCTCCGGGACAGGCTCCCCCTACGAGCAGTACTTC	CASSASGTGSPYEQYF
TRBV7-2	NA	TRBJ2-2	NA	TGTGCCAGCAGCCCCCAGGAGGGGCTTGGCGGGGAGCTGTTTTTT	CASSPQEGLGGELFF
TRBV5-1	NA	TRBJ1-2	TRBD1	TGCGCCAGCAGCTTGGAGGACAGGGCTCTGTATGGCTACACCTTC	CASSLEDRALYGYTF
TRBV24-1	NA	TRBJ2-5	TRBD2	TGTGCCACCAGTGGGCTTTATGGGGGGGGTCGAGAGACCCAGTACTTC	CATSGLYGGGRETQYF
TRBV6-1	NA	TRBJ1-2	TRBD1	TGTGCCAGCAGTGAGACAGGGCATTCTAAGGGATCTGGCTACACCTTC	CASSETGHSKGSGYTF
TRBV30	NA	TRBJ2-7	NA	TGTGCCTGGAGTAAACGAGGTTCCTTCTACGAGCAGTACTTC	CAWSKRGSFYEQYF
TRBV5-4	once	TRBJ1-6	NA	TGTGCCAGCAGCCCGGGAAGGGATTCACCCCTCCACTTT	CASSPGRDSPLHF
TRBV19	few	TRBJ1-3	NA	TGTGCCAGTAGTGACACCTTGAGCTCTGGAAACACCATATATTTT	CASSDTLSSGNTIYF